This TCR beta chain is drawn from a study of early T cells in non-severe SARS-CoV-2 infection. As for the study in general: The sequenced material was bulk RNA from unsorted whole blood, and its chains were unpaired. Study findings and constraints: The VDJdb matching leaned toward anti-spike CD8 responses and overlooked private and CD4 specificities.

Per germline, CDR1 MDHEN and CDR2 SYDVKM. The CDR3 is 17 residues long. J lost 9 bases, V lost 6 bases, and 17 bases had no gene match. Individual cDNA molecules each received unique molecular identifiers attached to them. TCRdb called the 5' RACE reads again in MiXCR, with one record for every CDR3 protein. The sample has some 81,000 distinct CDR3 sequences, more than 9% seen once; the top ten hold 4.8%. There are many counts of this clonotype. What it binds is not known. The chain employs TRBV28 and TRBJ1-6; 7 bases match TRBD1. Sequencing used whole blood. The clonotype comes from an adult who was a healthcare worker with PCR-confirmed SARS-CoV-2 infection or an uninfected control (not recorded which). This CDR3 reads CASSPIGPRDRRSPLHF. DNA of the CDR3: TGTGCCAGCAGCCCTATCGGACCCCGGGACAGACGTTCACCCCTCCACTTT.